The present entry profiles one T cell receptor (beta chain) with its context. The CDR3 has 17 amino acids. The ends lost 5 bases at V and 3 bases at J; junction bases unmatched: 14. Germline lookup yields CDR1 MDHEN and CDR2 SYDVKM. The sample belongs to a study of T cells in Graves' hyperthyroidism and ophthalmopathy. Amplified regions were TCR beta CDR3 sequences from RNA transcripts. With the HTBI primer set, the TCR CDR3 went through a first round of RT-PCR. TCRdb re-analysed the multiplex PCR reads in MiXCR, keeping a single row per CDR3 protein. The sample lists approximately 370,000 distinct CDR3 sequences, more than 13% occurring once.

The sample was blood. The V and J genes are TRBV28 and TRBJ2-3, with 7 bases identical to TRBD2. This TCR was sampled from a woman between 25 and 40 years old with Graves' hyperthyroidism. CDR3 nucleotides: TGTGCCAGCAGTGCCTCCGGGGGAGGGCCTAGGACAGATACGCAGTATTTT. Translation: CASSASGGGPRTDTQYF.